This T cell receptor beta chain comes out of a study of T-cell memory formation after mild COVID-19. General study points: Clones that contracted clustered mainly in CM and EM if CD4+ and in EMRA if CD8+. Clones contracting across day 15 to 85 had a balanced CD4/CD8 profile; later expanding clones leaned CD4+. Some clones that responded were present in memory (sampled pre-infection), which suggests cross-reactive memory joined.

Of note for this clonotype: What it binds is not known.

Germline V gives CDR1 SGHAT, CDR2 FQNNGV. Trimming removed 0 bases from V and 6 bases from J, with 11 bases in between. The CDR3 is made up of 15 amino acids. 5'RACE, which relied on constant-segment primers, yielded TCR alpha and TCR beta cDNA libraries carrying sample barcodes and UMIs. MiXCR was run by TCRdb on the 5' RACE reads, yielding one entry per CDR3 protein. The data contain 180,000 or so distinct CDR3 sequences, around 10% of them seen just once; the ten biggest clones take up about 3.5%. This sequence was found in a man younger than 35 who had mild COVID-19 (a few samples of this study predate the infection). Cell type and time point are not known. The chain links TRBV11-2 to TRBJ1-4; D ambiguous. Sequencing was done on a sample of PBMCs or a T cell subset sorted from them (not recorded which). This CDR3 is CASSLEGKAYEKLFF. The DNA of the CDR3 is TGTGCCAGCAGCTTAGAGGGGAAAGCGTATGAAAAACTGTTTTTT.